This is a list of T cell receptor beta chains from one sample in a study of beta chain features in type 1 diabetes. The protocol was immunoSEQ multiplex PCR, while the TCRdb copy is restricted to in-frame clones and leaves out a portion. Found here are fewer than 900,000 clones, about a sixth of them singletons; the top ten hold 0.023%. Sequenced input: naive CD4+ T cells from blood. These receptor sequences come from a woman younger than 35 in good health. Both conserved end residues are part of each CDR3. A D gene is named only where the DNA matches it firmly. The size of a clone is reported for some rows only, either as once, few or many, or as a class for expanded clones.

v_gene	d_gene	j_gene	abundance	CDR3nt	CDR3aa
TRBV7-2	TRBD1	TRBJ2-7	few	TGTGCCAGCAGCATACAGGGGAGCTCCTACGAGCAGTACTTC	CASSIQGSSYEQYF
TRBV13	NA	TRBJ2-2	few	TGTGCCAGCAGCTTACGGAACACAGGACCCGGGGAGCTGTTTTTT	CASSLRNTGPGELFF
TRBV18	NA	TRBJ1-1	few	TGTGCCAGCTCACCACCGTCCAGGGACACTGAAGCTTTCTTT	CASSPPSRDTEAFF
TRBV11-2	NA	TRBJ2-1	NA	TGTGCCAGCAGCACTAACACGGGGCTCCGTGAGCAGTTCTTC	CASSTNTGLREQFF
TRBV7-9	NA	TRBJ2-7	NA	TGTGCCAGCAGCTTAGCCCTTGGGCAGGGCTACGAGCAGTACTTC	CASSLALGQGYEQYF
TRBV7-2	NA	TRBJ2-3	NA	TGTGCCAGCAGCTTAGGACAGACTTACACAGATACGCAGTATTTT	CASSLGQTYTDTQYF
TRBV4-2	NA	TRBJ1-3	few	TGTGCCAGCAGCCAATACGCGGGTAGCTCTGGAAACACCATATATTTT	CASSQYAGSSGNTIYF
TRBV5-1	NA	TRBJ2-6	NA	TGCGCCAGCAGCTTGATCGGGGCCAACGTCCTGACTTTC	CASSLIGANVLTF
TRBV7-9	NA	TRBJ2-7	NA	TGTGCCAGCAGCTTCCGGGACTTGCCCGCCTACGAGCAGTACTTC	CASSFRDLPAYEQYF
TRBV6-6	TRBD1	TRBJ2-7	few	TGTGCCAGCAAAGACGGACAGGGACGCTACGAGCAGTACTTC	CASKDGQGRYEQYF
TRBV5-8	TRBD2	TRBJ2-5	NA	TGTGCCAGCAGTCAAAGCGGGAACCAAGAGACCCAGTACTTC	CASSQSGNQETQYF
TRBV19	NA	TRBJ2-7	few	TGTGCCAGTAGTACCCTGTGGGACAAGGCTTACGAGCAGTACTTC	CASSTLWDKAYEQYF
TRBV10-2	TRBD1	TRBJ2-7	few	TGCGCCAGTTGCGACAGGGGTATGACCTACGAGCAGTACTTC	CASCDRGMTYEQYF
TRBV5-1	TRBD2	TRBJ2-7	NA	TGCGCCAGCAGCCGGGACTACATGACCTACGAGCAGTACTTC	CASSRDYMTYEQYF
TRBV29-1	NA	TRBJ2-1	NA	TGCAGCGTTGCCAAAATCCGGGACCCAGGTGAGCAGTTCTTC	CSVAKIRDPGEQFF
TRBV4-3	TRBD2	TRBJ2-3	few	TGCGCCAGCAGCCAGGCCATAGCGGGAGCTAGCACAGATACGCAGTATTTT	CASSQAIAGASTDTQYF
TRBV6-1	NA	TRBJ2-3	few	TGTGCCAGCAGTGAAGTGGGGCTAGCGATGGGGCCTTGGCAGTATTTT	CASSEVGLAMGPWQYF
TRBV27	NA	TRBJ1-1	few	TGTGCCAGCAGTTTGGACAGATCGAACACTGAAGCTTTCTTT	CASSLDRSNTEAFF
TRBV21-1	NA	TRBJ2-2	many	TGTGCCAGCAGCTCCGGCGGGTGGACCAACACCGGGGAGCTGTTTTTT	CASSSGGWTNTGELFF
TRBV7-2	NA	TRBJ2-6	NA	TGTGCCAGCAGCCTCCCTAGGACGGGAATGTCTGGGGCCAACGTCCTGACTTTC	CASSLPRTGMSGANVLTF
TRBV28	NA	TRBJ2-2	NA	TGTGCCAGCAGATCACAGGTTACCACCGGGGAGCTGTTTTTT	CASRSQVTTGELFF
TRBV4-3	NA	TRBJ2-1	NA	TGCGCCAGCAGCCAAGCCCACCGGGGGACGGGGCAGTTCTTC	CASSQAHRGTGQFF
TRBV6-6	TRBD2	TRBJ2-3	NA	TGTGCCAGCAGACGCGGGACTAGCGGGAAAGCAGATACGCAGTATTTT	CASRRGTSGKADTQYF
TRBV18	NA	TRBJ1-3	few	TGTGCCAGCTCACCACCGGCGGGTTCACAGGCCAGGAACACCATATATTTT	CASSPPAGSQARNTIYF
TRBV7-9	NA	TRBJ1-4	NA	TGTGCCAGCAGCTTAGTAGGGCTTGGGCCCGGCGGTGAAAAACTGTTTTTT	CASSLVGLGPGGEKLFF
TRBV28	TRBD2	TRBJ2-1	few	TGTGCCAGCAGTCCCGCCGGGACTAGCGGGAGGGCCCATGAGCAGTTCTTC	CASSPAGTSGRAHEQFF
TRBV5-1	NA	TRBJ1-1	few	TGCGCCAGCAGTCAAAGAACCGCGGGATTCCAAAGGACCACTGAAGCTTTCTTT	CASSQRTAGFQRTTEAFF
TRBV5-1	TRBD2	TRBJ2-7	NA	TGCGCCAGCAGCTTGGTTGCGGGAGGCTCCTACGAGCAGTACTTC	CASSLVAGGSYEQYF
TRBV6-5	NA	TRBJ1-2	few	TGTGCCAGCAGTTACACGGTCGATGGAGCGGCCTATGGCTACACCTTC	CASSYTVDGAAYGYTF
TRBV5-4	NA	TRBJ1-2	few	TGTGCCAGCAGCCCAGATCTAACAACGACGGAGTATGGCTACACCTTC	CASSPDLTTTEYGYTF
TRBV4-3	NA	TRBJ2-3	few	TGCGCCAGCAGCCACGCACGATGGGCGGAGACAGATACGCAGTATTTT	CASSHARWAETDTQYF
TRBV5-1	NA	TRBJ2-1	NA	TGCGCCAGCAGCTACGAAGGAAGGAGCTCCTACAATGAGCAGTTCTTC	CASSYEGRSSYNEQFF
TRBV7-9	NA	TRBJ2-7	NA	TGTGCCAGCAGCGGTTATAGCGGAAACTACGAGCAGTACTTC	CASSGYSGNYEQYF
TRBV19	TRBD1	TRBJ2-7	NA	TGTGCCAGTAGCGCTCGACAGGGACCCTACGAGCAGTACTTC	CASSARQGPYEQYF
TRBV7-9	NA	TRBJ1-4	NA	TGTGCCAGCAGCTTAGCTTCGGGGACGTCGACTAATGAAAAACTGTTTTTT	CASSLASGTSTNEKLFF
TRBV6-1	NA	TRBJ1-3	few	TGTGCCAGCAGCCGTAATGGGGACACCATATATTTT	CASSRNGDTIYF
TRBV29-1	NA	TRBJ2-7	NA	TGCAGCGTTGTCCTGGACTCCTACGAGCAGTACTTC	CSVVLDSYEQYF
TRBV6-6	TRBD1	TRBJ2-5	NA	TGTGCCACCGGACAGGGGGCGGCGGAGACCCAGTACTTC	CATGQGAAETQYF